Below, 23 T cell receptor beta chains from the same sample are listed, as sequenced in a study of cytomegalovirus exposure and HLA in healthy donors. The PCR used 60 Vbeta and 13 Jbeta primers. Here immunoSEQ multiplex PCR was the method, and the copy in TCRdb shows in-frame clones only, minus some. The sample gives about 130,000 clones, 77% of which show up once; approximately 2% is in the top ten. Input material: PBMCs. Source of these receptors: a man younger than 45 in good health and CMV-seronegative.

This clone was counted between two and nine times. The V and J genes are TRBV6-1 and TRBJ2-5; D is possibly TRBD1 (5 bases). The germline V gene has CDR1 MNHNS and CDR2 SASEGT. The V gene lost 1 base and the J gene lost 2 bases, with 8 bases spanning the gap. The CDR3 covers 14 residues. The CDR3 DNA reads as TGTGCCAGCAGTGAAGGTCCAGGGCAAGAGACCCAGTACTTC. This codes for CASSEGPGQETQYF.

This clone came up a few times. V gene TRBV25-1 combines with J gene TRBJ2-3; TRBD2 aligns across 10 bases. The CDR3 is made up of 16 amino acids. Per the germline V gene, CDR1 is MGHDK and CDR2 is SYGVNS. V lost 4 bases and J lost 2; bases outside the gene matches: 6. CDR3 region: CASSVATSGDTDTQYF. The DNA of the CDR3 is TGTGCCAGCAGTGTTGCCACTAGCGGGGACACAGATACGCAGTATTTT.

V and J are TRBV27 and TRBJ1-2, with TRBD1 matching 8 bases. Germline V gene lookup returns CDR1 MNHEY and CDR2 SMNVEV (reference sequence). This CDR3 is built from 14 residues. Unmatched junction bases numbered 3, after V lost 6 bases and J lost 0 bases. Here the CDR3 reads CASRTGGSNYGYTF. Written as DNA, the CDR3 is TGTGCCAGCAGAACAGGGGGATCTAACTATGGCTACACCTTC.

The chain joins TRBV15 to TRBJ2-2; no definite D call. Trimming shortened V by 0 bases and J by 4 bases, and 6 bases separated the two germline ends. The CDR3 has 14 amino acids. CDR1 and CDR2 (germline): LNHNV, YYDKDF (reference sequence). This chain's CDR3 is CATSRDLGTGELFF. CDR3 DNA sequence: TGTGCCACCAGCAGAGATCTCGGCACCGGGGAGCTGTTTTTT.

The chain joins TRBV9 to TRBJ2-3, with 12 bases lining up with TRBD2. The CDR3 is 16 residues long. CDR1 is SGDLS, CDR2 YYNGEE, per germline. Germline trimming cut 4 bases from V and 5 bases from J; bases unmatched to any gene: 8. The CDR3 protein is CASSSPTLAGGDTQYF. The CDR3 DNA is TGTGCCAGCAGCTCCCCGACACTAGCGGGAGGAGATACGCAGTATTTT.

This clone was counted between two and nine times. The CDR3 coding sequence is TGTGCCAGCAGTGGACGACTAGCGGAAGAGACCCAGTACTTC. It is translated as CASSGRLAEETQYF. The chain uses TRBV2 and TRBJ2-5, with 9 bases lining up with TRBD2. V lost 4 bases, J lost 3 bases, and 3 bases stayed unmatched. Germline V gene sequence: CDR1 SNHLY, CDR2 FYNNEI. CDR3 size: 14 residues.

In this sample, this clone turned up a few times. V is TRBV7-9 and J is TRBJ1-5; D possibly corresponds to TRBD1 (6 bases). The CDR3 loop spans 15 amino acids. Germline lookup yields CDR1 SEHNR and CDR2 FQNEAQ (reference sequence). Deletions cut 5 bases from V and 2 bases from J, with 13 bases between. The CDR3 loop is CASSTNAGGNQPQHF. CDR3 in DNA: TGTGCCAGCAGCACGAACGCAGGGGGCAATCAGCCCCAGCATTTT.

The genes are TRBV27 and TRBJ2-7; 11 nucleotides align to TRBD2. This CDR3 comprises 16 residues. Germline assignment: CDR1 MNHEY and CDR2 SMNVEV (reference sequence). J gave up 2 bases and V 6 bases, and 9 bases lay outside the gene matches. The CDR3 DNA follows: TGTGCCAGCAGACCGGGGACTAGCGGATTTCCCTACGAGCAGTACTTC. Translating gives CASRPGTSGFPYEQYF.

The chain uses TRBV10-3 and TRBJ1-5; 8 positions match TRBD1. The V gene's germline CDR1 is ENHRY and CDR2 SYGVKD. The CDR3 loop spans 14 amino acids. Trimming cost V 6 bases and J 6 bases; bases outside gene matches: 7. In DNA, the CDR3 is TGTGCCATCAGCGCAGGACAGGGTGGTCAGCCCCAGCATTTT. It specifies CAISAGQGGQPQHF.

V and J are TRBV6-5 and TRBJ2-5, with 7 bases matching TRBD1. The CDR3 contains 12 residues. From germline, CDR1 is MNHEY and CDR2 SVGAGI. V gave up 6 bases and J gave up 9 bases; unmatched junction bases: 7. This CDR3 is CASRPDRSAQYF. DNA of the CDR3: TGTGCCAGCAGACCGGACAGGTCGGCCCAGTACTTC.

CDR3 in DNA: TGTGCCTGGGACGGGACAGGCGGGGTCGGCGAGCAGTACTTC. This encodes CAWDGTGGVGEQYF. V is TRBV30 and J is TRBJ2-7; TRBD1 matches 8 bases. Germline-derived CDR1 and CDR2 are GTSNPN and SVGIG (reference sequence). J was trimmed by 6 bases and V by 5 bases; bases with no gene match: 12. CDR3 length: 14 amino acids.

The chain links TRBV9 to TRBJ1-1; weak D call: TRBD1 (6 bases). This CDR3 is built from 14 residues. The V gene's germline CDR1 is SGDLS and CDR2 YYNGEE. V lost 0 bases and J lost 5, with 11 bases in between. The CDR3 DNA is TGTGCCAGCAGCGTAGGATGGGGGCAAACTGAAGCTTTCTTT. Protein product: CASSVGWGQTEAFF. The full variable domain, with the rest looked up from reference TRBV9 and TRBJ1-1, is DSGVTQTPKHLITATGQRVTLRCSPRSGDLSVYWYQQSLDQGLQFLIQYYNGEERAKGNILERFSAQQFPDLHSELNLSSLELGDSALYFCASSVGWGQTEAFFGQGTRLTVV.

The gene calls are TRBV6-5 and TRBJ1-1; unclear D gene. From germline, CDR1 is MNHEY and CDR2 SVGAGI. The V and J ends lost 5 bases and 10 bases respectively, with 20 bases between them. The CDR3 covers 14 residues. The CDR3 is CASSLEEGVTLAFF. CDR3 sequence (DNA): TGTGCCAGCAGTCTCGAGGAGGGCGTCACGTTAGCTTTCTTT.

The chain carries TRBV6-4 and TRBJ1-5, with unresolved D. CDR1 is MRHNA, CDR2 SNTAGT, per germline. V dropped 4 bases and J dropped 6 bases, with 10 bases sitting between them. This CDR3 contains 13 residues. The CDR3 region has the DNA TGTGCCAGCAGTGGGGTGGCAGGTCAGCCCCAGCATTTT. This codes for CASSGVAGQPQHF.

The chain is built from TRBV5-1 and TRBJ2-5; 9 bases map to TRBD2. There are 14 residues in the CDR3. V gave up 5 bases and J gave up 4 bases; unmatched junction bases: 6. The V gene's germline CDR1 is SGHRS and CDR2 YFSETQ. The CDR3 coding sequence is TGCGCCAGCAGGCCGGGACTAGCTGGAGAGACCCAGTACTTC. Its protein is CASRPGLAGETQYF. Full variable domain (outside the CDR3, taken from reference TRBV5-1 and TRBJ2-5): KAGVTQTPRYLIKTRGQQVTLSCSPISGHRSVSWYQQTPGQGLQFLFEYFSETQRNKGNFPGRFSGRQFSNSRSEMNVSTLELGDSALYLCASRPGLAGETQYFGPGTRLLVL.

This clone was counted a single time. The V and J genes are TRBV5-1 and TRBJ2-3, with 11 bases aligning to TRBD2. CDR1 and CDR2 from the germline V gene are SGHRS and YFSETQ. V trimming: 0 bases; J trimming: 0 bases; junction bases outside the gene matches: 3. The CDR3 sequence is 17 residues long. The CDR3 loop reads CASSLVGLAESTDTQYF. CDR3 nucleotides: TGCGCCAGCAGCTTGGTGGGACTAGCGGAGAGCACAGATACGCAGTATTTT.

This rearrangement joins TRBV7-2 to TRBJ1-2, with 7 bases matching TRBD1. Germline CDR1 reads SGHTA; CDR2 reads FQGNSA. The CDR3 has 14 residues. The V gene end was trimmed by 2 bases and the J gene end by 2 bases; junction bases not matched to a gene: 2. CDR3 residues: CASSLMGQNYGYTF. The CDR3 nucleotides are TGTGCCAGCAGCTTAATGGGACAGAACTATGGCTACACCTTC. The complete variable domain, with remaining parts taken from reference TRBV7-2 and TRBJ1-2, reads GAGVSQSPSNKVTEKGKDVELRCDPISGHTALYWYRQSLGQGLEFLIYFQGNSAPDKSGLPSDRFSAERTGGSVSTLTIQRTQQEDSAVYLCASSLMGQNYGYTFGSGTRLTVV.

This clone was detected a few times. The chain has TRBV21-1 and TRBJ1-4. TRBV21-1 is a documented pseudogene. The CDR3 covers 12 residues. The DNA for the CDR3 is TGTGCCTGGAGTGGTGGTCCGGAAAAACTGTTTTTT. It is translated as CAWSGGPEKLFF.

The chain is built from TRBV5-1 and TRBJ2-1; TRBD2 is a possible D gene (6 bases). The V end lost 9 bases, the J end lost 6 bases, and 22 bases lay between the germline ends. CDR3 size: 15 residues. CDR1 SGHRS and CDR2 YFSETQ come from the germline V gene. The CDR3 DNA is TGCGCCACCGCCGTGGCTACGGGAGTGGGCAATGAGCAGTTCTTC. Its translation is CATAVATGVGNEQFF. The variable domain in full, completed from reference TRBV5-1 and TRBJ2-1, reads KAGVTQTPRYLIKTRGQQVTLSCSPISGHRSVSWYQQTPGQGLQFLFEYFSETQRNKGNFPGRFSGRQFSNSRSEMNVSTLELGDSALYLCATAVATGVGNEQFFGPGTRLTVL.

The rearrangement joins TRBV28 to TRBJ1-1; 7 bases map to TRBD1. The CDR3 length is 15 residues. Germline CDR1 is MDHEN and CDR2 is SYDVKM. The V and J ends lost 6 bases and 1 base, in that order; junction bases with no gene match: 8. CDR3 sequence reads: CASRFAAGGNTEAFF. The CDR3 DNA sequence: TGTGCCAGCAGGTTCGCGGCAGGGGGGAACACTGAAGCTTTCTTT. The variable domain in full, completed from reference TRBV28 and TRBJ1-1, reads DVKVTQSSRYLVKRTGEKVFLECVQDMDHENMFWYRQDPGLGLRLIYFSYDVKMKEKGDIPEGYSVSREKKERFSLILESASTNQTSMYLCASRFAAGGNTEAFFGQGTRLTVV.

The rearrangement joins TRBV28 to TRBJ2-7; a weak D match, TRBD1 (5 bases). V lost 6 bases and J lost 6, with 15 bases in between. The CDR3 totals 13 residues. From germline, CDR1 is MDHEN and CDR2 SYDVKM. The CDR3 spells CASRLGPEPEQYF. CDR3 nucleotides: TGTGCCAGCAGGTTGGGGCCAGAACCCGAGCAGTACTTC.

This clone was found once. The gene calls are TRBV5-1 and TRBJ2-6, with 11 nucleotides matching TRBD1. CDR1 is SGHRS and CDR2 is YFSETQ in the germline V gene. With 4 bases clipped from V and 2 bases from J, the junction kept 5 bases outside the gene matches. CDR3 length equals 17 residues. The CDR3 DNA sequence: TGCGCCAGCAGCCCCGGACAGGGGGCACCTGGGGCCAACGTCCTGACTTTC. Protein sequence: CASSPGQGAPGANVLTF.

This clone turned up a few times. The V and J genes are TRBV11-3 and TRBJ2-1; D gene uncertain. V was clipped by 5 bases and J by 7 bases, with 21 bases between them. Germline lookup yields CDR1 SGHNT and CDR2 YENEEA. The CDR3 contains 16 residues. CDR3 bases: TGTGCCAGCAGCCCGGAGACTGGGTCAGCCATGAATGAGCAGTTCTTC. This translates into CASSPETGSAMNEQFF.